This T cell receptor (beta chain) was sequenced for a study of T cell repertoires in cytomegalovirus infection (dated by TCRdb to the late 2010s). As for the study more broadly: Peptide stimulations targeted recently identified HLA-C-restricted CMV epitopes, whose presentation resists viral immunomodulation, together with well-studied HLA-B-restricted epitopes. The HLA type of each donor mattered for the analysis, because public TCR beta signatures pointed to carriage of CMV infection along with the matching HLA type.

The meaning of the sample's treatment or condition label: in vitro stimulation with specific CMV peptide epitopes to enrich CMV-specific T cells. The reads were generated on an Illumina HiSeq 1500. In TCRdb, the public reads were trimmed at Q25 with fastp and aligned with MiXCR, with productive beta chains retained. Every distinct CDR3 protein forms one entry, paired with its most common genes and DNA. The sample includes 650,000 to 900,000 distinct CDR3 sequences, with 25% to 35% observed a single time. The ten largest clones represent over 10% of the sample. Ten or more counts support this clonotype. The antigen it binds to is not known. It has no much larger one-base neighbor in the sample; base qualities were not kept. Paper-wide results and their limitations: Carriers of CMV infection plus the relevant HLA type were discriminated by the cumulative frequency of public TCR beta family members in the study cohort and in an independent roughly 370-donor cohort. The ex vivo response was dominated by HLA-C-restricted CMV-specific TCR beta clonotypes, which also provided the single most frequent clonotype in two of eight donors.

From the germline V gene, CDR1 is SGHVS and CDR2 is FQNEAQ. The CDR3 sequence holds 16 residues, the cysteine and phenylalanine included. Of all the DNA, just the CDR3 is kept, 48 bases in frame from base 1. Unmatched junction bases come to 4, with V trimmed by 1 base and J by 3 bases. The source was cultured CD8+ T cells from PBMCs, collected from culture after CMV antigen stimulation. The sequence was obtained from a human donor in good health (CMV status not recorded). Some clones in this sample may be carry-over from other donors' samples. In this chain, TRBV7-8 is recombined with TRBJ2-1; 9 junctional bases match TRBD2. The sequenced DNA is TGTGCCAGCAGCTTAGGCGGGGGGGCCCGCTACAATGAGCAGTTCTTC. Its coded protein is CASSLGGGARYNEQFF. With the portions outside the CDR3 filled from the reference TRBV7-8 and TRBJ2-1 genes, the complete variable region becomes GAGVSQSPRYKVAKRGQDVALRCDPISGHVSLFWYQQALGQGPEFLTYFQNEAQLDKSGLPSDRFFAERPEGSVSTLKIQRTQQEDSAVYLCASSLGGGARYNEQFFGPGTRLTVL.